A selection of T cell receptor beta chains follows, all from one sample in a study of blood T cell repertoires in COVID-19. Profiled with immunoSEQ multiplex PCR; TCRdb holds only in-frame clones, not every one. The table has some 290,000 clones, about 90% seen once. Sequenced: peripheral blood. The receptors here all came from a woman aged 25 to 45 with COVID-19, enrolled during active disease. CDR3s include the opening cysteine and the closing phenylalanine or tryptophan. Fields, in order: clone size, D gene, V gene, J gene, CDR3 protein, CDR3 DNA. A D gene is named only where the DNA matches it firmly. Part of the rows lack a size; the others show once, few, many or a class for expanded clones.

.,.,TRBV27,TRBJ1-1,CASRSGFSGNTEAFF,TGTGCCAGCAGGTCAGGGTTTTCGGGTAACACTGAAGCTTTCTTT
.,.,TRBV12-3/TRBV12-4,TRBJ2-1,CASKGAYNEQFF,TGTGCCAGCAAGGGGGCCTACAATGAGCAGTTCTTC
.,TRBD1,TRBV6-1,TRBJ2-5,CASSEAGTGEQETQYF,TGTGCCAGCAGTGAAGCGGGGACAGGCGAACAAGAGACCCAGTACTTC
once,.,TRBV5-6,TRBJ2-3,CASSLWQASTDTQYF,TGTGCCAGCAGCTTGTGGCAGGCAAGCACAGATACGCAGTATTTT
few,.,TRBV7-9,TRBJ2-7,CASSQGMDHEQYF,TGTGCCAGCAGCCAGGGAATGGACCACGAGCAGTACTTC
.,TRBD1,TRBV18,TRBJ1-6,CASSPKLQGRMAGSPLHF,TGTGCCAGCTCACCAAAACTACAGGGGCGGATGGCGGGTTCACCCCTCCACTTT
.,.,TRBV12-3/TRBV12-4,TRBJ1-1,CASRSRVYTEAFF,TGTGCCAGCAGATCCAGGGTGTACACTGAAGCTTTCTTT
.,.,TRBV11-3,TRBJ2-2,CASSQMQGYTGELFF,TGTGCCAGCAGCCAAATGCAGGGGTACACCGGGGAGCTGTTTTTT
.,TRBD1,TRBV6-5,TRBJ1-4,CASSRQGEEKLFF,TGTGCCAGCAGTCGACAGGGGGAAGAAAAACTGTTTTTT
.,.,TRBV15,TRBJ2-1,CATSRDRALGGEQFF,TGTGCCACCAGCAGAGACCGGGCCTTAGGAGGTGAGCAGTTCTTC
.,.,TRBV6-4,TRBJ2-7,CASSGYSRTAPYEQYF,TGTGCCAGCAGTGGCTACAGTCGAACTGCGCCCTACGAGCAGTACTTC
.,.,TRBV4-1,TRBJ2-7,CASSPRGTYEQYF,TGCGCCAGCAGCCCTCGGGGTACCTACGAGCAGTACTTC
.,.,TRBV18,TRBJ2-7,CASSPSQGIYEQYF,TGTGCCAGCTCACCATCTCAGGGCATCTACGAGCAGTACTTC
.,TRBD1,TRBV2,TRBJ1-2,CASSGGDRGIYGGYTF,TGTGCCAGCTCCGGCGGGGACAGGGGAATCTATGGCGGCTACACCTTC
.,TRBD2,TRBV29-1,TRBJ2-1,CSVEGSGGFDNEQFF,TGCAGCGTTGAAGGTAGCGGGGGGTTCGACAATGAGCAGTTCTTC